The 26 T cell receptor beta chains presented below share a single source sample, sequenced in a study of blood T cell repertoires in COVID-19. TCRdb keeps only in-frame clones here, not all; method: immunoSEQ multiplex PCR. Here the sample spans over 40,000 clones, about nine tenths being singletons. The sequenced material came from peripheral blood. All receptors derive from an older man with acute or convalescent COVID-19.

This clone was found a few times. The CDR3 DNA reads as TGTGCCAGCTCGGTAGCTTCCTTCGGCAATGAGCAGTTCTTC. Its translation is CASSVASFGNEQFF. The rearrangement joins TRBV6-4 to TRBJ2-1; D gene uncertain. CDR3 length: 14 amino acids. V dropped 8 bases and J dropped 6 bases, with 17 bases sitting between them. Germline V lookup: CDR1 MRHNA, CDR2 SNTAGT.

The rearrangement uses TRBV7-9 and TRBJ2-5, with 10 bases identical to TRBD2. Germline V gene data show CDR1 as SEHNR and CDR2 as FQNEAQ (reference sequence). Trimming cost V 4 bases and J 7 bases; bases outside gene matches: 9. The CDR3 has 15 residues. The CDR3: CASSWTSGDFGTQYF. DNA for the CDR3: TGTGCCAGCAGCTGGACTAGCGGTGACTTTGGGACCCAGTACTTC.

The chain is built from TRBV10-3 and TRBJ2-7, with 14 bases fitting TRBD2. This CDR3 has 14 amino acids. In germline, CDR1 is ENHRY, CDR2 SYGVKD. V gave up 6 bases and J gave up 5 bases; unmatched junction bases: 3. In nucleotides, the CDR3 is TGTGCCATCAGCTGGGGACTAGCGGGGGACGAGCAGTACTTC. It translates to CAISWGLAGDEQYF.

This clone was detected once. One junction end does not reproduce the germline sequence, and a read error may be involved. The gene calls are TRBV7-7 and TRBJ1-4; TRBD1 agrees at 8 bases. This CDR3 spans 15 amino acids. Germline V gene lookup returns CDR1 SSHAT and CDR2 FNYEAQ (reference sequence). The CDR3 loop is CASSPDRGASEKLFF. The CDR3 nucleotides read TGTGCTAGCAGCCCAGACAGGGGCGCTTCCGAAAAACTGTTTTTT.

This clone was recorded once. The chain links TRBV11-2 to TRBJ2-7; TRBD2 might be the D (6 bases). Germline CDR1 and CDR2: SGHAT and FQNNGV. Trimming stripped 1 base from V and 2 bases from J, with 15 bases between. The CDR3 consists of 16 residues. In DNA form, the CDR3 reads TGTGCCAGCAGCTTAGCCCCTATGGGGGGTGCCTACGAGCAGTACTTC. Encoded protein: CASSLAPMGGAYEQYF.

V usage is TRBV7-2 and J usage is TRBJ1-2, with 8 bases matching TRBD1. The germline gives CDR1 SGHTA, CDR2 FQGNSA. The CDR3 totals 15 residues. V was pared by 2 bases and J by 7 bases, with 9 bases of the junction left unmatched. The DNA of the CDR3 is TGTGCCAGCAGCTTAAGGGGAAGGGACAGGTCTGGCTACACCTTC. This translates into CASSLRGRDRSGYTF.

A single count supports this clone. The chain recombines TRBV29-1 with TRBJ1-2; a weak D match, TRBD1 (6 bases). This CDR3 region has 13 residues. Between the trimmed V and J ends, which lost 7 bases and 3 bases, there was a span of 15 bases. Germline CDR1 is SQVTM and CDR2 is ANQGSEA. CDR3 in DNA: TGCAGCGCCCTTGGACAGTCTGACTATGGCTACACCTTC. The encoded protein is CSALGQSDYGYTF.

The chain joins TRBV30 to TRBJ1-1; D is ambiguous. Germline V lookup: CDR1 GTSNPN, CDR2 SVGIG (reference sequence). The ends were cut back, 5 bases at V and 5 bases at J, with 12 bases in the middle. CDR3 length equals 12 residues. The CDR3 spells CAWDLRGTEAFF. The CDR3 nucleotides read TGTGCCTGGGACCTACGCGGGACTGAAGCTTTCTTT.

The rearrangement links TRBV5-1 to TRBJ2-7; the match to TRBD1 covers 8 bases. Germline CDR1 is SGHRS and CDR2 is YFSETQ. The CDR3 extends over 15 amino acids. J gave up 0 bases and V 4 bases, and 6 bases lay outside the gene matches. The CDR3 coding sequence is TGCGCCAGCAGCCCCCGGACAGGGCTCTCCTACGAGCAGTACTTC. It translates to CASSPRTGLSYEQYF. Full variable domain (remainder filled in from reference TRBV5-1 and TRBJ2-7): KAGVTQTPRYLIKTRGQQVTLSCSPISGHRSVSWYQQTPGQGLQFLFEYFSETQRNKGNFPGRFSGRQFSNSRSEMNVSTLELGDSALYLCASSPRTGLSYEQYFGPGTRLTVT.

The chain couples TRBV12-5 to TRBJ2-3; TRBD2 might be the D (7 bases). The V gene's germline CDR1 is LGHNT and CDR2 FRNRAP. V was pared by 7 bases and J by 4 bases, with 9 bases between. The CDR3 extends over 12 amino acids. The CDR3 loop reads CASAGGPDTQYF. The CDR3 DNA reads as TGTGCTAGTGCCGGGGGGCCAGATACGCAGTATTTT.

The CDR3 loop is CATSSGPRVKVSEAFF. The DNA of the CDR3 is TGTGCCACCAGCAGTGGACCCAGGGTGAAGGTCTCTGAAGCTTTCTTT. V usage is TRBV15 and J usage is TRBJ1-1; a weak D match, TRBD1 (5 bases). From germline, CDR1 is LNHNV and CDR2 YYDKDF (reference sequence). The CDR3 spans 16 residues. With 3 bases removed from V and 6 bases from J, the gap between germline ends came to 20 bases.

This chain uses TRBV28 with TRBJ2-6, with a weak D call TRBD2 (6 bases). CDR3 size: 15 residues. Deletions cut 5 bases from V and 0 bases from J, with 8 bases between. Germline CDR1 reads MDHEN; CDR2 reads SYDVKM. CDR3 amino acids: CASSDGGSGANVLTF. The CDR3 nucleotides are TGTGCCAGCAGTGACGGGGGCTCTGGGGCCAACGTCCTGACTTTC.

V and J are TRBV12-3 or TRBV12-4 and TRBJ2-3; the D is unclear. The CDR3 runs 11 residues. Trimming stripped 4 bases from V and 8 bases from J, with 7 bases between. CDR3 loop: CASSSVFTQYF. The DNA of the CDR3 is TGTGCCAGCAGTTCGGTTTTTACGCAGTATTTT.

The rearrangement uses TRBV9 and TRBJ2-5; TRBD1 matches at 11 bases. CDR1 and CDR2 from the germline V gene are SGDLS and YYNGEE. V gave up 4 bases and J gave up 1 base; unmatched junction bases: 12. The CDR3 has 18 residues. CDR3 nucleotides: TGTGCCAGCAGCCCGTATCCCTCCGGGACAGGGGGCCAAGAGACCCAGTACTTC. Translation: CASSPYPSGTGGQETQYF.

The chain couples TRBV7-2 to TRBJ1-3, with no clear D. The CDR3 consists of 14 residues. CDR1 is SGHTA, CDR2 FQGNSA, per germline. V was shortened by 2 bases and J by 0 bases, with 5 bases between the two germline ends. CDR3 DNA sequence: TGTGCCAGCAGCTTAATGAGCTCTGGAAACACCATATATTTT. It specifies CASSLMSSGNTIYF.

The chain uses TRBV3-1 (or the pseudogene TRBV3-2) and TRBJ2-7, with D possibly matching TRBD1 (6 bases). CDR3 length: 16 amino acids. V was shortened by 0 bases and J by 0 bases, with 12 bases between the two germline ends. Per the germline V gene, CDR1 is LGHDT and CDR2 is YNNKEL (reference sequence). The DNA for the CDR3 is TGTGCCAGCAGCCAAGAAACCCAGGGGCTCTCCTACGAGCAGTACTTC. It is translated as CASSQETQGLSYEQYF.

This chain joins TRBV27 and TRBJ1-4; D might be TRBD1 (5 bases). Germline V gives CDR1 MNHEY, CDR2 SMNVEV (reference sequence). The CDR3 is 16 amino acids. Trimming stripped 3 bases from V and 2 bases from J, with 13 bases between. CDR3 in DNA: TGTGCCAGCAGTTTCGGCCAGGACATGACTAATGAAAAACTGTTTTTT. Translated: CASSFGQDMTNEKLFF.

The table lists this clone with a few counts. The CDR3 nucleotides read TGTGCCAGCAGTTTATCGCAGGGCCGAGGCTACACCTTC. This gives the protein CASSLSQGRGYTF. This chain connects TRBV28 to TRBJ1-2; a weak D match, TRBD1 (5 bases). CDR1 is MDHEN, CDR2 SYDVKM, per germline. This CDR3 has 13 amino acids. Trimming shortened V by 1 base and J by 8 bases, and 11 bases separated the two germline ends.

The chain carries TRBV5-6 and TRBJ1-1; tentatively, D is TRBD1 (5 bases). Germline V CDR1 and CDR2: SGHDT, YYEEEE. The V end was cut by 4 bases, the J end by 4 bases, with 11 bases between. The CDR3 is made up of 13 amino acids. This chain's CDR3 is CASSTGHSTEAFF. The CDR3 nucleotides read TGTGCCAGCAGCACCGGACACAGCACTGAAGCTTTCTTT.

The V and J genes are TRBV7-9 and TRBJ2-1, with D tentatively TRBD1 (5 bases). Germline lookup yields CDR1 SEHNR and CDR2 FQNEAQ (reference sequence). The CDR3 has 18 residues. Trimming stripped 5 bases from V and 6 bases from J, with 26 bases between. The CDR3 DNA reads as TGTGCCAGCAGCCCGTACCTACTTATAAGGTATAGGGGCAATGAGCAGTTCTTC. It yields the protein CASSPYLLIRYRGNEQFF.

This clone was observed a single time. The CDR3 DNA follows: TGTGCCAGCAGCCCCCTAGCGGGGGGGTACACAGATACGCAGTATTTT. It yields the protein CASSPLAGGYTDTQYF. The chain employs TRBV3-1 (or the pseudogene TRBV3-2) and TRBJ2-3, with 12 bases that match TRBD2. V trimming: 4 bases; J trimming: 2 bases; junction bases outside the gene matches: 4. Germline V lookup: CDR1 LGHDT, CDR2 YNNKEL (reference sequence). The CDR3 is 16 amino acids.

The chain joins TRBV7-9 to TRBJ2-7, with 8 bases matching TRBD2. CDR3 size: 14 residues. V shed 7 bases, J shed 4 bases, and the junction held 9 bases outside the gene matches. CDR1 SEHNR and CDR2 FQNEAQ come from the germline V gene (reference sequence). The CDR3 region has the DNA TGTGCCAGCACCCGGACGGGGGGGAGGTACGAGCAGTACTTC. Protein: CASTRTGGRYEQYF. The variable domain in full, with the rest retrieved from reference TRBV7-9 and TRBJ2-7, is DTGVSQNPRHKITKRGQNVTFRCDPISEHNRLYWYRQTLGQGPEFLTYFQNEAQLEKSRLLSDRFSAERPKGSFSTLEIQRTEQGDSAMYLCASTRTGGRYEQYFGPGTRLTVT.

The genes are TRBV19 and TRBJ1-1; a weak D match, TRBD1 (6 bases). This CDR3 is built from 16 residues. V was clipped by 5 bases and J by 10 bases, with 26 bases between them. Germline CDR1 reads LNHDA; CDR2 reads SQIVND (reference sequence). This CDR3 is CASSPGGVRESSRAFF. DNA of the CDR3: TGTGCCAGTAGTCCGGGGGGCGTCCGGGAATCGTCGAGAGCTTTCTTT.

The V call is TRBV7-2, the J call TRBJ2-2; TRBD2 might be the D (6 bases). CDR1 SGHTA and CDR2 FQGNSA come from the germline V gene. The CDR3 loop spans 13 amino acids. Between the trimmed V and J ends, which lost 5 bases and 7 bases, there was a span of 11 bases. This CDR3 is CASSRLGGGELFF. CDR3 in DNA: TGTGCCAGCAGCCGACTAGGCGGCGGGGAGCTGTTTTTT. The variable domain in full, completed from reference TRBV7-2 and TRBJ2-2, reads GAGVSQSPSNKVTEKGKDVELRCDPISGHTALYWYRQSLGQGLEFLIYFQGNSAPDKSGLPSDRFSAERTGGSVSTLTIQRTQQEDSAVYLCASSRLGGGELFFGEGSRLTVL.

The rearrangement joins TRBV28 to TRBJ1-6; 9 nucleotides agree with TRBD1. This CDR3 region has 18 residues. With 5 bases clipped from V and 5 bases from J, the junction kept 13 bases outside the gene matches. Germline assignment: CDR1 MDHEN and CDR2 SYDVKM. The DNA of the CDR3 is TGTGCCAGCAGTACATTCCACCGGGACAGGGAGGATAATTCACCCCTCCACTTT. Encoded protein: CASSTFHRDREDNSPLHF.

This clone was found once. The V gene is TRBV5-1, the J gene TRBJ1-6; TRBD1 matches at 7 bases. Looked up from germline, CDR1 is SGHRS and CDR2 is YFSETQ. The CDR3 is made up of 16 amino acids. Trimming cost V 0 bases and J 10 bases; bases outside gene matches: 10. The CDR3 loop reads CASSLEGGWETSPLHF. CDR3 in DNA: TGCGCCAGCAGCTTGGAAGGGGGCTGGGAAACCTCACCCCTCCACTTT. The full variable domain, its missing parts supplied by reference TRBV5-1 and TRBJ1-6, is KAGVTQTPRYLIKTRGQQVTLSCSPISGHRSVSWYQQTPGQGLQFLFEYFSETQRNKGNFPGRFSGRQFSNSRSEMNVSTLELGDSALYLCASSLEGGWETSPLHFGNGTRLTVT.